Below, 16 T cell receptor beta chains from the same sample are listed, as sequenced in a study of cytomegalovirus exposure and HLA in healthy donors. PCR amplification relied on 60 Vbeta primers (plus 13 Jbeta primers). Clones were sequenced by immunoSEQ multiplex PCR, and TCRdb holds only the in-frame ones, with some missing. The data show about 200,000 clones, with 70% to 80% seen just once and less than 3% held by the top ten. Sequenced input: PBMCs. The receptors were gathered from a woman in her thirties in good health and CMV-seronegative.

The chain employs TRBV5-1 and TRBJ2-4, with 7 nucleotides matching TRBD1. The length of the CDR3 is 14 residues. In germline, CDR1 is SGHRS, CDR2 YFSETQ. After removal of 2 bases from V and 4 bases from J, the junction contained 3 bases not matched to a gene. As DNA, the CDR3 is TGCGCCAGCAGCTTCCGGGACAGTAAAAACATTCAGTACTTC. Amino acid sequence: CASSFRDSKNIQYF.

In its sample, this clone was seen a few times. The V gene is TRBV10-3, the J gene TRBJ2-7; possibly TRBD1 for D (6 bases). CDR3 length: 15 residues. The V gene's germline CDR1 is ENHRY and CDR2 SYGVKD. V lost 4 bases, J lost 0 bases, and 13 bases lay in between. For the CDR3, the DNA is TGTGCCATCAGTGCAGGGGCCCAGGTCTCCTACGAGCAGTACTTC. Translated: CAISAGAQVSYEQYF.

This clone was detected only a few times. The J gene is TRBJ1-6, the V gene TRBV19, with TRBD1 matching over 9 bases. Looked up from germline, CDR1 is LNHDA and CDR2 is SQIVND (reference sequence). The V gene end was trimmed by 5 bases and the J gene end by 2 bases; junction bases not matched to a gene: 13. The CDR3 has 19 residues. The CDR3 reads CASSPPPTGGSAYNSPLHF. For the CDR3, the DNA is TGTGCCAGTAGTCCCCCCCCGACAGGGGGAAGCGCCTATAATTCACCCCTCCACTTT.

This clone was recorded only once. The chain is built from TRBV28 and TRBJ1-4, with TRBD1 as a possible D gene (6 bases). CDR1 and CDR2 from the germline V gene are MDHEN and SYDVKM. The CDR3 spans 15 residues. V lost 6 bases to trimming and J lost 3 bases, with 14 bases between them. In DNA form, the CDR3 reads TGTGCCAGCAGCCTATTGGGGGCACCTAATGAAAAACTGTTTTTT. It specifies CASSLLGAPNEKLFF. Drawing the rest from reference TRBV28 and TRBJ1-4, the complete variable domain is DVKVTQSSRYLVKRTGEKVFLECVQDMDHENMFWYRQDPGLGLRLIYFSYDVKMKEKGDIPEGYSVSREKKERFSLILESASTNQTSMYLCASSLLGAPNEKLFFGSGTQLSVL.

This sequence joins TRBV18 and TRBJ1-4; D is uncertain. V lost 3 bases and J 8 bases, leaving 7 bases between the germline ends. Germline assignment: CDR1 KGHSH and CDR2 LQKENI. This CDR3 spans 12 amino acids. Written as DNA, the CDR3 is TGTGCCAGCTCACCCCGAGGGGAAAAACTGTTTTTT. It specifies CASSPRGEKLFF.

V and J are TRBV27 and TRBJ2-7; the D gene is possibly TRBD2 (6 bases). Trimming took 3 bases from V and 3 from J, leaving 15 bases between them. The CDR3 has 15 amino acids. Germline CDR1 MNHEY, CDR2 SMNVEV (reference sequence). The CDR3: CASSFRGFSLYEQYF. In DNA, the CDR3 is TGTGCCAGCAGTTTCCGGGGGTTCTCCCTCTACGAGCAGTACTTC.

CDR3 sequence: CASSLDRGEQPQHF. DNA for the CDR3: TGTGCCAGCAGCTTGGACAGGGGGGAACAGCCCCAGCATTTT. This chain links TRBV5-5 with TRBJ1-5; TRBD1 matches at 8 bases. Germline CDR1 SGHKS, CDR2 YYEKEE (reference sequence). The CDR3 is made up of 14 amino acids. Trimming removed 0 bases from V and 7 bases from J; junction bases left unmatched: 3.

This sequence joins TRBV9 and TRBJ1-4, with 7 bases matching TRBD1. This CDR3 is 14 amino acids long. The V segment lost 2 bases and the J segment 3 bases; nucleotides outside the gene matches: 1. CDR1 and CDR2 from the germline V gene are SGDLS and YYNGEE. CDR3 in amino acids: CASSVGQPNEKLFF. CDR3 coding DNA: TGTGCCAGCAGCGTGGGACAGCCTAATGAAAAACTGTTTTTT.

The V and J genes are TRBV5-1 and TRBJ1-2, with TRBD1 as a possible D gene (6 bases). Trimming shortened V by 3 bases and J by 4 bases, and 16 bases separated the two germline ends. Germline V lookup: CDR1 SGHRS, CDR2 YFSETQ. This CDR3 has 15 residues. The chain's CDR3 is CASSSQGLGIYGYTF. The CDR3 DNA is TGCGCCAGCAGCTCCCAGGGGTTAGGAATCTATGGCTACACCTTC.

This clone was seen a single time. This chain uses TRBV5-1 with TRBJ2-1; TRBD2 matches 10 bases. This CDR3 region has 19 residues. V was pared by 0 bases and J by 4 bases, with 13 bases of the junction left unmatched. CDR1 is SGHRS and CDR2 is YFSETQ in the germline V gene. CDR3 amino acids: CASSLAGVSGRTLYNEQFF. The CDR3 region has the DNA TGCGCCAGCAGCTTGGCCGGAGTTAGCGGGAGGACCCTATACAATGAGCAGTTCTTC.

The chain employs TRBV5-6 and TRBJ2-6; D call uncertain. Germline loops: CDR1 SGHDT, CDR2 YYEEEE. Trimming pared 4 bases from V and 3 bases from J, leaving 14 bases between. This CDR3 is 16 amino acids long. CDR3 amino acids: CASSPELALGANVLTF. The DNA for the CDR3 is TGTGCCAGCAGCCCCGAACTCGCCCTTGGGGCCAACGTCCTGACTTTC.

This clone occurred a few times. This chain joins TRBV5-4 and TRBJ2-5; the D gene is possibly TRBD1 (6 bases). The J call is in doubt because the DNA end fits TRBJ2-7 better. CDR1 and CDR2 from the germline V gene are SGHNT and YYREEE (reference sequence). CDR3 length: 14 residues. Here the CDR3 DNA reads TGTGCCAGCAGCTTGCGACAGGTTGGGGGCGAGCAGTACTTC. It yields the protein CASSLRQVGGEQYF.

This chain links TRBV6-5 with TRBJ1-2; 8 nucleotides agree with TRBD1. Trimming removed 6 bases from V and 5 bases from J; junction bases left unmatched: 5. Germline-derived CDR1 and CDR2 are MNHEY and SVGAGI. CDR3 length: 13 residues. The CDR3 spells CASSQDRGYGYTF. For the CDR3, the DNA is TGTGCCAGCAGCCAAGACAGGGGTTATGGCTACACCTTC.

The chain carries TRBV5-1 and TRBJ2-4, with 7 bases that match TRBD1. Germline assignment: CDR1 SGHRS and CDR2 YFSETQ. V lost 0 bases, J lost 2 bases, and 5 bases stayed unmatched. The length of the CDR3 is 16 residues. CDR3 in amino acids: CASSLEQGSSKNIQYF. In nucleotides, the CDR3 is TGCGCCAGCAGCTTGGAACAGGGGTCCTCCAAAAACATTCAGTACTTC.

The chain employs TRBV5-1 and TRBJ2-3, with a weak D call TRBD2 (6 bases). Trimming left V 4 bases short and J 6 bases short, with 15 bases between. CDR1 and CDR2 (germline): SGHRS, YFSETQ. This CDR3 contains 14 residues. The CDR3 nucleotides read TGCGCCAGCAGCCCCGGAGGGTTCTCGGATACGCAGTATTTT. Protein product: CASSPGGFSDTQYF.

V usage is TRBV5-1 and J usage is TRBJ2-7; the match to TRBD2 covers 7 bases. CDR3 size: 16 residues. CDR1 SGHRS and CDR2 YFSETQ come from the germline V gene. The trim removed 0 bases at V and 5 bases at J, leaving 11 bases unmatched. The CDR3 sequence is CASSLGASGGINEQYF. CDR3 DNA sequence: TGCGCCAGCAGCTTGGGGGCTAGCGGAGGGATCAACGAGCAGTACTTC.